This T cell receptor (beta chain) was profiled in a study of beta chain features in type 1 diabetes. Whole-study context: Healthy donors and patients showed comparable age, gender and cell yields. Study-wide results and limits: Sequencing the cDNA could make cells with high TCR expression show up more than they should.

Points on this clone: Its antigen is unidentified.

The entirety of the isolated RNA underwent reverse transcription, so expressed TCRB transcripts were sequenced. Measured with immunoSEQ multiplex PCR; TCRdb has only the in-frame clones, and not every one. Seen here are about 220,000 clones, about a tenth observed once, and the top ten hold 1% to 1.5%. J was trimmed by 0 bases and V by 0 bases; bases with no gene match: 8. Germline V gene lookup returns CDR1 MGHDK and CDR2 SYGVNS. This CDR3 region has 17 residues. This clonotype was obtained from a man younger than 35 in good health. The V and J genes are TRBV25-1 and TRBJ2-7; 7 bases agree with TRBD1. Material: central memory CD4+ T cells from blood. In nucleotides, the CDR3 is TGTGCCAGCAGTGAATATATAGGGAGACAGGGCTCCTACGAGCAGTACTTC. Its protein is CASSEYIGRQGSYEQYF.